One sample yielded the 12 T cell receptor beta chains listed below, sequenced in a study of PD-1 blockade in classical Hodgkin lymphoma. Every single patient, without exception, relapsed after autologous stem cell transplantation, and brentuximab vedotin exposure varied. TCRdb's copy holds only in-frame clones and misses some; the assay was immunoSEQ multiplex PCR. The sample includes around 65,000 clones, more than 70% of them seen just once. The sample was peripheral blood mononuclear cells (PBMCs), taken at baseline. All receptors come from a human donor with classical Hodgkin lymphoma.

This chain uses TRBV5-1 with TRBJ2-3, with 7 nucleotides matching TRBD2. Trimming cost V 0 bases and J 2 bases; bases outside gene matches: 3. Germline V gene sequence: CDR1 SGHRS, CDR2 YFSETQ. The CDR3 is 15 amino acids. CDR3 sequence reads: CASSLAGGPTDTQYF. The CDR3 DNA sequence: TGCGCCAGCAGCTTGGCGGGGGGACCCACAGATACGCAGTATTTT.

V is TRBV19 and J is TRBJ1-6, with a possible D match to TRBD1 (5 bases). This CDR3 contains 13 residues. Germline CDR1 and CDR2: LNHDA and SQIVND (reference sequence). Between the trimmed V and J ends, which lost 11 bases and 8 bases, there was a span of 16 bases. The CDR3 loop is CASAGQGDSPLHF. CDR3 nucleotide sequence: TGTGCCTCGGCCGGGCAGGGAGATTCACCCCTCCACTTT.

The rearrangement uses TRBV9 and TRBJ1-2; 8 nucleotides line up with TRBD1. Per the germline V gene, CDR1 is SGDLS and CDR2 is YYNGEE. The CDR3 length is 13 residues. V was clipped by 3 bases and J by 7 bases; unmatched bases: 5. CDR3 sequence reads: CASSDYTGGGYTF. As DNA, the CDR3 is TGTGCCAGCAGCGACTATACAGGGGGTGGCTACACCTTC.

V usage is TRBV9 and J usage is TRBJ2-5; D may be TRBD1 or TRBD2 (5 bases each). In germline, CDR1 is SGDLS, CDR2 YYNGEE. V lost 3 bases and J lost 4, with 10 bases in between. This CDR3 spans 13 amino acids. The CDR3, as DNA: TGTGCCAGCAGCGCGTGGGGGTCAGAGACCCAGTACTTC. It specifies CASSAWGSETQYF.

This clone was detected once. This sequence joins TRBV6-5 and TRBJ2-7; D uncertain. Germline CDR1 MNHEY, CDR2 SVGAGI. The CDR3 contains 12 residues. Trimming took off 5 bases at V and 2 bases at J, with 7 bases between the two ends. The CDR3, as DNA: TGTGCCAGCAGTCTCGGAACCTACGAGCAGTACTTC. It codes for CASSLGTYEQYF.

The V call is TRBV4-1, the J call TRBJ1-1; D unclear. Trimming cost V 0 bases and J 0 bases, with 8 bases left between them. Germline assignment: CDR1 MGHRA and CDR2 YSYEKL. This CDR3 comprises 15 residues. The CDR3 protein is CASSQEEGLNTEAFF. The DNA of the CDR3 is TGCGCCAGCAGCCAAGAAGAGGGTTTGAACACTGAAGCTTTCTTT.

This clone was seen more than once but under ten times. The rearrangement links TRBV7-6 to TRBJ2-1, with TRBD2 matching over 8 bases. V gave up 2 bases and J gave up 4 bases; unmatched junction bases: 16. The CDR3 spans 19 residues. Germline V gene sequence: CDR1 SGHVS, CDR2 FNYEAQ. The chain's CDR3 is CASSLIDFRSSGGYNEQFF. Written as DNA, the CDR3 is TGTGCCAGCAGCTTAATTGACTTTCGTTCAAGCGGGGGTTACAATGAGCAGTTCTTC.

This rearrangement joins TRBV4-1 to TRBJ2-3; D might be TRBD1 (6 bases). CDR1 MGHRA and CDR2 YSYEKL come from the germline V gene. V was shortened by 7 bases and J by 6 bases, with 20 bases between the two germline ends. The CDR3 length is 15 residues. CDR3 nucleotides: TGCGCCAGCATGGGTGAGGGGGTGCCAACCGATACGCAGTATTTT. It specifies CASMGEGVPTDTQYF.

V gene TRBV19 combines with J gene TRBJ2-3; 10 bases agree with TRBD1. The trim removed 3 bases at V and 4 bases at J, leaving 7 bases unmatched. Germline values: CDR1 LNHDA, CDR2 SQIVND (reference sequence). This CDR3 spans 16 amino acids. CDR3 residues: CASSIGGTGDADTQYF. The CDR3 bases are TGTGCCAGTAGTATTGGTGGGACAGGGGACGCAGATACGCAGTATTTT.

The rearrangement links TRBV15 to TRBJ1-2; D is possibly TRBD1 (6 bases). This CDR3 is built from 15 residues. Germline values: CDR1 LNHNV, CDR2 YYDKDF (reference sequence). The V and J ends lost 5 bases and 3 bases respectively, with 16 bases between them. CDR3 residues: CATSRHTDSYYGYTF. DNA for the CDR3: TGTGCCACCAGCCGCCATACGGACAGCTACTATGGCTACACCTTC.

The rearrangement links TRBV5-1 to TRBJ1-3; tentatively, D is TRBD1 (6 bases). CDR3 size: 13 residues. CDR1 SGHRS and CDR2 YFSETQ come from the germline V gene. V was shortened by 5 bases and J by 4 bases, with 10 bases between the two germline ends. CDR3 region: CASSWGPGNTIYF. The CDR3 bases are TGCGCCAGCAGTTGGGGGCCAGGAAACACCATATATTTT.

This rearrangement joins TRBV19 to TRBJ2-5; 9 positions match TRBD1. With V trimmed by 3 bases and J by 2 bases, 4 bases remained unmatched. The CDR3 covers 15 residues. Germline V gene data show CDR1 as LNHDA and CDR2 as SQIVND (reference sequence). CDR3 bases: TGTGCCAGTAGTATCCCGACAGGGGGACAAGAGACCCAGTACTTC. It specifies CASSIPTGGQETQYF.